This TCR beta chain appears in the sequencing data of a study of blood T cell repertoires in COVID-19. Across the study: The United States, Italy and Spain were the sources of the acute and convalescent COVID-19 samples.

In the authors' methods: Scientists estimated how many nucleated cells there were by amplifying reference gene primers. Profiled with immunoSEQ multiplex PCR; TCRdb holds only in-frame clones, not every one. Clonal size and the V and J genes are those of that table, whereas D and trimming came from the DNA. Seen here are under 300,000 clones, roughly 88% observed once, and the top ten hold approximately 9.9%. Germline CDR1 MDHEN, CDR2 SYDVKM. V gave up 4 bases and J gave up 0 bases, with 15 bases separating them. CDR3 size: 16 residues. This chain uses TRBV28 with TRBJ1-1; tentatively, D is TRBD1 (5 bases). The TCR originated in a woman in her sixties or seventies with acute or convalescent COVID-19. The sequenced sample was peripheral blood. The CDR3 loop is CASSSTRGDLNTEAFF. The CDR3 nucleotides read TGTGCCAGCAGTTCCACCCGCGGGGACTTGAACACTGAAGCTTTCTTT.